Following are 9 T cell receptor beta chains from one sample sequenced in a study of cytomegalovirus exposure and HLA in healthy donors. PCR employed 60 Vbeta and 13 Jbeta primers. Profiled with immunoSEQ multiplex PCR; TCRdb holds only in-frame clones, not every one. Its clone listing holds 65,000 to 80,000 clones. Sample: PBMCs. The receptors stem from a man aged 30-40 years in good health and CMV-seronegative.

The V gene is TRBV9, the J gene TRBJ2-7, with D possibly matching TRBD1 (6 bases). With 0 bases removed from V and 1 base from J, the gap between germline ends came to 11 bases. CDR3 size: 15 residues. Germline values: CDR1 SGDLS, CDR2 YYNGEE. The CDR3 coding sequence is TGTGCCAGCAGCGTAGGGACAGAGCCTTCCTACGAGCAGTACTTC. Translated, it gives CASSVGTEPSYEQYF.

The rearrangement uses TRBV4-3 and TRBJ2-5; 11 positions agree with TRBD1. CDR1 LGHNA and CDR2 YSLEER come from the germline V gene. J gave up 5 bases and V 4 bases, and 6 bases lay outside the gene matches. The CDR3 loop spans 15 amino acids. CDR3 loop: CASSPRTGGAETQYF. For the CDR3, the DNA is TGCGCCAGCAGCCCGCGGACAGGGGGCGCCGAGACCCAGTACTTC.

The V and J genes are TRBV7-9 and TRBJ2-1; D is unclear. The CDR3 consists of 12 residues. Germline CDR1 SEHNR, CDR2 FQNEAQ (reference sequence). Trimming took off 3 bases at V and 8 bases at J, with 8 bases between the two ends. The CDR3 sequence is CASSFPVYEQFF. The CDR3 DNA sequence: TGTGCCAGCAGCTTCCCCGTATATGAGCAGTTCTTC.

The gene calls are TRBV5-6 and TRBJ1-1, with D possibly being TRBD1 (5 bases). The germline V gene encodes CDR1 SGHDT and CDR2 YYEEEE. Trimming cost V 0 bases and J 1 base, with 7 bases left between them. The CDR3 runs 14 residues. Written as DNA, the CDR3 is TGTGCCAGCAGCTTGGTTGGGGCGAACACTGAAGCTTTCTTT. Translated: CASSLVGANTEAFF.

The chain links TRBV5-1 to TRBJ1-2; 11 nucleotides match TRBD1. CDR1 and CDR2 from the germline V gene are SGHRS and YFSETQ. The junction had 5 bases not matched to a gene; V was cut back by 2 bases and J by 5 bases. The CDR3 extends over 15 amino acids. This chain's CDR3 is CASSFTGTGGYGYTF. The CDR3 DNA reads TGCGCCAGCAGCTTTACCGGGACAGGGGGGTATGGCTACACCTTC.

This rearrangement joins TRBV5-4 to TRBJ2-1, with 15 bases matching TRBD2. Germline CDR1 is SGHNT and CDR2 is YYREEE (reference sequence). There are 18 residues in the CDR3. The J segment lost 3 bases and the V segment lost 4 bases, leaving 8 bases of the junction unmatched. Here the CDR3 DNA reads TGTGCCAGCAGCGAGTGGACTAGCGGGGGGGCTTTCTACAATGAGCAGTTCTTC. Its translation: CASSEWTSGGAFYNEQFF.

The chain recombines TRBV7-9 with TRBJ2-1; 12 bases fit TRBD2. Germline-derived CDR1 and CDR2 are SEHNR and FQNEAQ (reference sequence). J gave up 8 bases and V 10 bases, and 6 bases lay outside the gene matches. The CDR3 runs to 13 residues. CDR3 sequence (DNA): TGTGCCATCCTGACTAGCGGGAGCGATGAGCAGTTCTTC. Translated, it gives CAILTSGSDEQFF.

This clone shows up as medium-sized by frequency. V gene TRBV2 combines with J gene TRBJ2-7, with TRBD2 matching over 9 bases. Germline V gene sequence: CDR1 SNHLY, CDR2 FYNNEI. J was trimmed by 5 bases and V by 3 bases; bases with no gene match: 11. There are 16 residues in the CDR3. CDR3: CASSDVGSGRLNEQYF. For the CDR3, the DNA is TGTGCCAGCAGTGATGTGGGGAGCGGGAGGCTCAACGAGCAGTACTTC.

This sequence joins TRBV4-3 and TRBJ2-6, with D maybe TRBD1 (5 bases). The CDR3 extends over 16 amino acids. Germline CDR1 LGHNA, CDR2 YSLEER. V was cut by 4 bases and J by 2 bases, with 12 bases left in between. The DNA of the CDR3 is TGCGCCAGCAGCCTCAAAAGGGGAACTGGGGCCAACGTCCTGACTTTC. Translated, it gives CASSLKRGTGANVLTF.